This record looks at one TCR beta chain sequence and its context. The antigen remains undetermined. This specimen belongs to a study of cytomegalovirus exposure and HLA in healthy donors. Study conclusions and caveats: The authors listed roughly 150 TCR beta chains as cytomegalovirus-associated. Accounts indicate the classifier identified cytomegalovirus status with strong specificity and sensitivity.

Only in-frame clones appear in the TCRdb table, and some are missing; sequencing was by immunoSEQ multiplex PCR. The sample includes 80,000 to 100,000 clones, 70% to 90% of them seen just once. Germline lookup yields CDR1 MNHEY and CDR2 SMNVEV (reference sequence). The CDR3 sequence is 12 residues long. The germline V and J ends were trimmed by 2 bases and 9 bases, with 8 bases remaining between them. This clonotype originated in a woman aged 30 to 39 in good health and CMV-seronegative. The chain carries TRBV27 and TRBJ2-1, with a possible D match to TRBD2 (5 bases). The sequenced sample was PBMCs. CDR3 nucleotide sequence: TGTGCCAGCAGTTTAGGGGAGCGTGAGCAGTTCTTC. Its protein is CASSLGEREQFF.